The 9 T cell receptor beta chains below were found in one sample sequenced in a study of cytomegalovirus exposure and HLA in healthy donors. The study ran its PCR with 60 Vbeta and 13 Jbeta primers. TCRdb's copy holds only in-frame clones and misses some; the assay was immunoSEQ multiplex PCR. This sample has roughly 110,000 clones, with roughly 70% found just once. Input material: PBMCs. Receptors originate from a male donor in good health and CMV-seropositive.

V is TRBV7-2 and J is TRBJ1-4, with 9 bases matching TRBD1. The ends lost 3 bases at V and 13 bases at J; junction bases unmatched: 6. The CDR3 contains 13 residues. The V gene's germline CDR1 is SGHTA and CDR2 FQGNSA. DNA for the CDR3: TGTGCCAGCAGCTTCCCGGGACAGGGCAGACTGTTTTTT. As protein: CASSFPGQGRLFF.

The V and J genes are TRBV7-9 and TRBJ2-1, with TRBD2 matching over 10 bases. Germline CDR1 reads SEHNR; CDR2 reads FQNEAQ (reference sequence). The CDR3 has 15 residues. Trimming cost V 3 bases and J 8 bases; bases outside gene matches: 7. The CDR3 here is CASSLKRGGGDEQFF. As DNA, the CDR3 is TGTGCCAGCAGCTTGAAGCGGGGGGGCGGGGATGAGCAGTTCTTC.

The gene calls are TRBV9 and TRBJ2-7; D might be TRBD1 (6 bases). Germline CDR1 reads SGDLS; CDR2 reads YYNGEE. The CDR3 extends over 14 amino acids. Trimming removed 4 bases from V and 0 bases from J, with 11 bases in between. CDR3 coding DNA: TGTGCCAGCAGCCCTAGAGGGGGCTCCTACGAGCAGTACTTC. Translating it yields CASSPRGGSYEQYF.

A few counts support this clone. J is TRBJ2-2 and V is TRBV10-3, with TRBD1 identical over 9 bases. This CDR3 has 17 amino acids. Germline-derived CDR1 and CDR2 are ENHRY and SYGVKD. J lost 1 base, V lost 6 bases, and 9 bases had no gene match. CDR3 sequence: CAISEPRDRVNTGELFF. Here the CDR3 DNA reads TGTGCCATCAGCGAACCCCGGGACAGGGTGAACACCGGGGAGCTGTTTTTT.

The chain links TRBV2 to TRBJ1-3; D is unclear. CDR1 and CDR2 (germline): SNHLY, FYNNEI. Trimming shortened V by 5 bases and J by 2 bases, and 7 bases separated the two germline ends. The CDR3 has 13 amino acids. CDR3 protein: CASSYLAGNTIYF. The CDR3 region has the DNA TGTGCCAGCAGTTATCTTGCTGGAAACACCATATATTTT.

The chain combines TRBV6-5 with TRBJ1-5, with 9 bases matching TRBD1. The CDR3 length is 15 residues. V dropped 6 bases and J dropped 4; count of bases not matched to a gene: 7. Germline V lookup: CDR1 MNHEY, CDR2 SVGAGI. The CDR3 DNA reads as TGTGCCAGCAGATTACAAGGGACAGGGAATCAGCCCCAGCATTTT. This gives the protein CASRLQGTGNQPQHF.

The chain recombines TRBV4-3 with TRBJ1-4, with D maybe TRBD1 (5 bases). V lost 2 bases and J lost 0, with 13 bases in between. The CDR3 totals 17 residues. Germline V gene data show CDR1 as LGHNA and CDR2 as YSLEER. The CDR3 DNA sequence: TGCGCCAGCAGCCAAAAAGGTCGGGGGGCAACTAATGAAAAACTGTTTTTT. This gives the protein CASSQKGRGATNEKLFF.

The chain links TRBV7-3 to TRBJ1-1, with TRBD1 identical over 7 bases. J was trimmed by 5 bases and V by 6 bases; bases with no gene match: 6. Germline V gene lookup returns CDR1 SGHTA and CDR2 FQGTGA. This CDR3 spans 13 amino acids. The CDR3 is CASSRQGNTEAFF. As DNA, the CDR3 is TGTGCCAGCAGTCGACAGGGTAATACTGAAGCTTTCTTT. The variable domain in full, completed from reference TRBV7-3 and TRBJ1-1, reads GAGVSQTPSNKVTEKGKYVELRCDPISGHTALYWYRQSLGQGPEFLIYFQGTGAADDSGLPNDRFFAVRPEGSVSTLKIQRTERGDSAVYLCASSRQGNTEAFFGQGTRLTVV.

The J gene is TRBJ2-1, the V gene TRBV7-2; the D is unclear. In germline, CDR1 is SGHTA, CDR2 FQGNSA. V shed 2 bases and J shed 7 bases, with 12 bases lying between them. CDR3 size: 14 residues. CDR3 nucleotide sequence: TGTGCCAGCAGCTTACCCAACGGGTGGAATGAGCAGTTCTTC. This codes for CASSLPNGWNEQFF.